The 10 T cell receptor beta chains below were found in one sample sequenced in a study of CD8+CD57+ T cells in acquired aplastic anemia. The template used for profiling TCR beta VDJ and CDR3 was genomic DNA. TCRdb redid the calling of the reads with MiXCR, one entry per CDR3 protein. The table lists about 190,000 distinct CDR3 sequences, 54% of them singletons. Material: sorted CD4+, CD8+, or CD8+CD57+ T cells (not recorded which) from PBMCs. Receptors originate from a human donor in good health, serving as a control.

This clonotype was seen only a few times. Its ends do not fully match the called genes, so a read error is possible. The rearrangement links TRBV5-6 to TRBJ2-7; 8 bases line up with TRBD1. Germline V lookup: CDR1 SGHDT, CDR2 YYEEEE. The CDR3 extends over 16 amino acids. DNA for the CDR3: TGTGCCAGCAGCTTAACCGACAGGGGACTCTCCTACGGGCAGTACTTC. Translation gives CASSLTDRGLSYGQYF.

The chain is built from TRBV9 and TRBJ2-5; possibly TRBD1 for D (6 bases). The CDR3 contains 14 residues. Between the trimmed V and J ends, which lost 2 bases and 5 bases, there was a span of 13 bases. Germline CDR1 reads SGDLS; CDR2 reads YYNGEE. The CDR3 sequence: CASSVSQGPETQYF. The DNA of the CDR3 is TGTGCCAGCAGCGTGAGTCAGGGGCCGGAGACCCAGTACTTC. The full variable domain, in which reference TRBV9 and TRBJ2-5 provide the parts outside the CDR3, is DSGVTQTPKHLITATGQRVTLRCSPRSGDLSVYWYQQSLDQGLQFLIQYYNGEERAKGNILERFSAQQFPDLHSELNLSSLELGDSALYFCASSVSQGPETQYFGPGTRLLVL.

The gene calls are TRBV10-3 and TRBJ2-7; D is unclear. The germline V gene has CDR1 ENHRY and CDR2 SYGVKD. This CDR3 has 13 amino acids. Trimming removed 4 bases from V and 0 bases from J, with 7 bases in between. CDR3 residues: CAISGGVSYEQYF. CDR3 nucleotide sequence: TGTGCCATCAGTGGTGGGGTCTCCTACGAGCAGTACTTC.

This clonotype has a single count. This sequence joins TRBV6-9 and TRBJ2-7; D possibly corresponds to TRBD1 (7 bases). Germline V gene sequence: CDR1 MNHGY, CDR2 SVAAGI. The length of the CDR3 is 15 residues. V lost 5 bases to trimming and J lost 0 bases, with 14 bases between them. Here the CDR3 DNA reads TGTGCCAGCAGTGAAGGGCAGGGGGGCTCCTACGAGCAGTACTTC. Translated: CASSEGQGGSYEQYF.

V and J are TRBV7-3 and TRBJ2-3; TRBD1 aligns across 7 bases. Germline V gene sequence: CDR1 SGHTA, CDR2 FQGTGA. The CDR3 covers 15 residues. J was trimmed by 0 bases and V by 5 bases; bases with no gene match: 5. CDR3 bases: TGTGCCAGCAGCGACGGACAGGTTAGCACAGATACGCAGTATTTT. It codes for CASSDGQVSTDTQYF.

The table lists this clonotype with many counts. For the CDR3, the DNA is TGTGCCAGCAGCTTGGAGACAGGTCTTTGGGGGGAGACCCAGTACTTC. Translation: CASSLETGLWGETQYF. V is TRBV5-6 and J is TRBJ2-5; possibly TRBD1 for D (6 bases). Germline CDR1 and CDR2: SGHDT and YYEEEE. V gave up 0 bases and J gave up 5 bases, with 17 bases separating them. The CDR3 is 16 residues long.

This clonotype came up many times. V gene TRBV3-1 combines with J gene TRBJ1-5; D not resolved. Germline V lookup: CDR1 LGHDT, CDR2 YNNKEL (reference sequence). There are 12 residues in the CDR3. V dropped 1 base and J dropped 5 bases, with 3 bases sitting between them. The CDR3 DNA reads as TGTGCCAGCAGCCAAGCCGATCAGCCCCAGCATTTT. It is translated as CASSQADQPQHF.

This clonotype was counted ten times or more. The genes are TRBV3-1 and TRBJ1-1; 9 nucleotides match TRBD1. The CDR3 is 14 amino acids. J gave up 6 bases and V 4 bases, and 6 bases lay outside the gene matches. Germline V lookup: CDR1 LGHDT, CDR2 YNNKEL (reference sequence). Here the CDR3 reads CASSRNRGLSEAFF. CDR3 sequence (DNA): TGTGCCAGCAGCCGCAACAGGGGGCTGTCTGAAGCTTTCTTT.

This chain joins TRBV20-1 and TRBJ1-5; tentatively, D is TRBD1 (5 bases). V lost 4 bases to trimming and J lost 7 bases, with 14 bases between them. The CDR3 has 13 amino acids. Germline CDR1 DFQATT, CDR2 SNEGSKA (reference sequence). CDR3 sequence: CSAIRGTIQPQHF. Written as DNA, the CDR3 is TGCAGTGCTATCCGGGGCACTATCCAGCCCCAGCATTTT.

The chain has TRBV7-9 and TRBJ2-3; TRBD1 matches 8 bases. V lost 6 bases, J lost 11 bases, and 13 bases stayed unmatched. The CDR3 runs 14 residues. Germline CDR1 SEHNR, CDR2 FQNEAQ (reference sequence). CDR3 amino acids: CASRAGQVGNEQYF. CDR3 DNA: TGTGCCAGCAGGGCGGGACAGGTCGGCAATGAGCAGTATTTT.